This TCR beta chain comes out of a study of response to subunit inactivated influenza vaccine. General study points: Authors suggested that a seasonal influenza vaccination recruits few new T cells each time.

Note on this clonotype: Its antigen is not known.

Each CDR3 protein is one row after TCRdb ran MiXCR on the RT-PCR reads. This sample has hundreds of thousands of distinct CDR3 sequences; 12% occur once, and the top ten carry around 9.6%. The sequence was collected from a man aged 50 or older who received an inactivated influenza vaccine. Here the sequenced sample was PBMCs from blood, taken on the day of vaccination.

The CDR3 coding sequence is TGTGCCAGCAGCCAGGCCGGGAGTCTCCACTTT. Its protein is CASSQAGSLHF. The chain carries TRBV6-5 and TRBJ1-6; D is unclear. The V end was cut by 6 bases, the J end by 16 bases, with 13 bases between. The germline gives CDR1 MNHEY, CDR2 SVGAGI. This CDR3 comprises 11 residues.